A selection of T cell receptor beta chains follows, all from one sample in a study of T-cell memory formation after mild COVID-19. TCRdb re-called the 5' RACE reads with MiXCR, one entry per CDR3 protein. The sample yields some 160,000 distinct CDR3 sequences, over 10% seen once. The specimen sequenced was PBMCs or a T cell subset sorted from them (not recorded which). These receptors were obtained from a young man who had mild COVID-19 (a few samples of this study predate the infection). Cell type and time point are not known. Each CDR3 is given with its conserved first and last residue. D genes are given only for firm matches. The listing skips clone size in some rows; elsewhere it reads once, few, many or a size class.

many	.	TRBJ1-6	TRBV5-1	TGCGCCAGCAGCTTACAGGGTCAGCAGGAATCACCCCTCCACTTT	CASSLQGQQESPLHF
.	.	TRBJ1-2	TRBV12-3/TRBV12-4	TGTGCCAGCAGTTTACGGGGCGACGGCTATGGCTACACCTTC	CASSLRGDGYGYTF
.	.	TRBJ2-2	TRBV2	TGTGCCAGCAGTGAGCGGTCAGGGATTAACACCGGGGAGCTGTTTTTT	CASSERSGINTGELFF
.	TRBD1	TRBJ2-1	TRBV7-2	TGTGCCAGCAGCTTCGGACAGGGCTACCCTAACAGCTCCTACAATGAGCAGTTCTTC	CASSFGQGYPNSSYNEQFF
few	.	TRBJ1-5	TRBV5-1	TGCGCCAGCAGCTTGGAAGGGTTGCAGCCCCAGCATTTT	CASSLEGLQPQHF
many	TRBD2	TRBJ2-5	TRBV5-1	TGCGCCAGCAGCTTGGGACTAGCGGGGTTAGAGACCCAGTACTTC	CASSLGLAGLETQYF
few	.	TRBJ1-6	TRBV5-6	TGTGCCAGCAGCTTGGGGCCGATACAGATGATCTCACCCCTCCACTTT	CASSLGPIQMISPLHF
.	.	TRBJ2-1	TRBV7-3	TGTGCCAAACCTCCAGGGGAATGGGGTGAGCAGTTCTTC	CAKPPGEWGEQFF
few	.	TRBJ1-1	TRBV7-3	TGTGCCAGCAGCTTAGACAGGATGAACACTGAAGCTTTCTTT	CASSLDRMNTEAFF
.	.	TRBJ2-5	TRBV3-1	TGTGCCAGCAGCCAAATACAAGAGACCCAGTACTTC	CASSQIQETQYF
.	.	TRBJ1-1	TRBV5-1	TGCGCCAGCAGCTTGGACCCAGCCCGCACTGAAGCTTTCTTT	CASSLDPARTEAFF
.	.	TRBJ1-3	TRBV5-1	TGCGCCAGCAGCCTGGACAGATATGGAAACACCATATATTTT	CASSLDRYGNTIYF
few	.	TRBJ1-5	TRBV27	TGTGCCAGCAGTTTAAGATTCCTAGGTTCCGGGACAAATAGCAATCAGCCCCAGCATTTT	CASSLRFLGSGTNSNQPQHF
.	.	TRBJ2-5	TRBV20-1	TGCAGTGCGAGAAGAAGGGGCTCTCTCCAAGAGACCCAGTACTTC	CSARRRGSLQETQYF
.	.	TRBJ1-5	TRBV23-1	TGCGCCAGTGGGGGATTAAATCAGCCCCAGCATTTT	CASGGLNQPQHF
.	TRBD2	TRBJ2-5	TRBV7-2	TGTGCCAGCACAATGGGGGGGGAGACCCAGTACTTC	CASTMGGETQYF
few	TRBD1	TRBJ1-3	TRBV7-2	TGTGCCAGCAGCCCCCAGACAGGGGGGAGTGGAAACACCATATATTTT	CASSPQTGGSGNTIYF
few	TRBD1	TRBJ1-2	TRBV19	TGTGCCAGTACCTTCGACAGGGGCTATGGCTACACCTTC	CASTFDRGYGYTF
.	.	TRBJ1-5	TRBV19	TGTGCCAGTAATTCACAGCTGAATCAGCCCCAGCATTTT	CASNSQLNQPQHF
few	TRBD2	TRBJ2-3	TRBV11-1	TGTGCCAGCAGCTCCCCTGCGGGGGGGTCTACAGATACGCAGTATTTT	CASSSPAGGSTDTQYF
.	.	TRBJ1-5	TRBV21-1	TGTGCCAGCAGTATGTCCCAGCCCCAGCATTTT	CASSMSQPQHF
.	TRBD1	TRBJ1-1	TRBV30	TGTGCCTGGGGAGGACAGGGGTTCACTGAAGCTTTCTTT	CAWGGQGFTEAFF
.	.	TRBJ2-6	TRBV7-3	TGTGCCAGCAGTCTACAGGAACTCGAAAACTTATCTGGGGCCAACGTCCTGACTTTC	CASSLQELENLSGANVLTF
.	.	TRBJ1-2	TRBV7-2	TGTGCCAGCGGGAGGGTGGGCGGCTACACCTTC	CASGRVGGYTF
.	.	TRBJ2-3	TRBV7-2	TGTGCCAGCAGCCGGAGGGGCGCAGGGCGCACAGATACGCAGTATTTT	CASSRRGAGRTDTQYF
few	TRBD1	TRBJ2-7	TRBV11-2	TGTGCCAGCAGCCGTCTTTACAGGGGCGAGCAGTACTTC	CASSRLYRGEQYF
.	TRBD2	TRBJ2-1	TRBV6-5	TGTGCCAGCAGTTACGTACTAGCGGGGGGCCGTGAGCAGTTCTTC	CASSYVLAGGREQFF
.	TRBD1	TRBJ2-7	TRBV10-1	TGCGCCAGCAGTCATCCGGACAGGAGCTACGAGCAGTACTTC	CASSHPDRSYEQYF
few	.	TRBJ1-2	TRBV27	TGTGCCAGCAGTTTAATGTACGGACAGAAGGGCTACACCTTC	CASSLMYGQKGYTF
.	.	TRBJ2-7	TRBV7-2	TGTGCCAGCAGCACCCCGGGCCTGGGGGTCTACGAGCAGTACTTC	CASSTPGLGVYEQYF
.	.	TRBJ2-1	TRBV7-3	TGTGCCAGCAGCGTACAGATGGGCAATGAGCAGTTCTTC	CASSVQMGNEQFF
few	TRBD2	TRBJ2-1	TRBV12-3/TRBV12-4	TGTGCCAGCAGCTATCTTGCCGGGACTAGCGGGGGCAATGAGCAGTTCTTC	CASSYLAGTSGGNEQFF
.	TRBD1	TRBJ2-3	TRBV5-1	TGCGCCAGCAGCCGTTACAGGGGGTCGCAGGAAGATACGCAGTATTTT	CASSRYRGSQEDTQYF
few	.	TRBJ2-5	TRBV7-2	TGTGCCAGCAGCGACCGAACGCTCATTGGGACCCAGTACTTC	CASSDRTLIGTQYF
.	TRBD2	TRBJ2-7	TRBV6-5	TGTGCCAGCAGTTACGCGGGGGACCACTACGAGCAGTACTTC	CASSYAGDHYEQYF
.	.	TRBJ1-3	TRBV7-2	TGTGCCAGCAGCTTAGCCGTCCCGGGCACCATATATTTT	CASSLAVPGTIYF
.	.	TRBJ1-5	TRBV30	TGTGCCTGGGGGATGGGGGAGCCCCAGCATTTT	CAWGMGEPQHF
many	.	TRBJ1-2	TRBV24-1	TGTGCCACCAGTGATTTCCCTCGATCCTATGGCTACACCTTC	CATSDFPRSYGYTF
.	TRBD2	TRBJ2-1	TRBV10-3	TGTGCCATCAGGCCCCTAGCGGGGGGTGGTGATGAGCAGTTCTTC	CAIRPLAGGGDEQFF
.	.	TRBJ1-2	TRBV5-1	TGCGCCAGCAGCTTCGGGGAGTTCAACTATGGCTACACCTTC	CASSFGEFNYGYTF
.	TRBD1	TRBJ2-4	TRBV28	TGTGCCAGCAGTCCCTTGGACAGGATAAACATTCAGTACTTC	CASSPLDRINIQYF
few	.	TRBJ1-5	TRBV9	TGTGCCAGCAGCTCCAGGGACAGCAATCAGCCCCAGCATTTT	CASSSRDSNQPQHF
.	.	TRBJ2-3	TRBV5-1	TGCGCCAGCAGCTCCTACACTGGTCGGCGGCCCCGCGCAGATACGCAGTATTTT	CASSSYTGRRPRADTQYF
.	TRBD1	TRBJ1-1	TRBV7-2	TGTGCCAGCAGCCCGACGGACAGGGGCACTGAAGCTTTCTTT	CASSPTDRGTEAFF
.	.	TRBJ2-1	TRBV3-1	TGTGCCAGCAGCCCCAGGCACCTCCTCAGTGAGCAGTTCTTC	CASSPRHLLSEQFF
.	TRBD1	TRBJ2-5	TRBV5-1	TGCGCCAGCAGCTATGGGACAGGAACGCTAGAGACCCAGTACTTC	CASSYGTGTLETQYF
.	.	TRBJ1-1	TRBV4-3	TGCGCCAGCAGCCAAGATTTTGGGGTCATCATGAACACTGAAGCTTTCTTT	CASSQDFGVIMNTEAFF